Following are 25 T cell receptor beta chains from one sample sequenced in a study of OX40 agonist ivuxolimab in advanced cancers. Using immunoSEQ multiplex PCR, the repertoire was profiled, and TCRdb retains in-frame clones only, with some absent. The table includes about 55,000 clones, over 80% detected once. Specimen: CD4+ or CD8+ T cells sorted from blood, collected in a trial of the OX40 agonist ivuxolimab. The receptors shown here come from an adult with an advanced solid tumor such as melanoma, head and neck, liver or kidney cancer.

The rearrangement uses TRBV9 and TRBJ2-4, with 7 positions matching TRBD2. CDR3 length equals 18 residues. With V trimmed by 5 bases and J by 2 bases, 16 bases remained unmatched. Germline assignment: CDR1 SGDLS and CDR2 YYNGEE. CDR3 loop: CASSPTSWGGITKNIQYF. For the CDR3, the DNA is TGTGCCAGCAGTCCCACATCATGGGGGGGGATAACCAAAAACATTCAGTACTTC.

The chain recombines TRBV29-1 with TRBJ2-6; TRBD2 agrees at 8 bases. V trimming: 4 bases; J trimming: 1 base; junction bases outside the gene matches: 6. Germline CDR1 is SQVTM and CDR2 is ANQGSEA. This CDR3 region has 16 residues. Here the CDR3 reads CSVGSGGVSGANVLTF. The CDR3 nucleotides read TGCAGCGTTGGAAGCGGGGGTGTGTCTGGGGCCAACGTCCTGACTTTC.

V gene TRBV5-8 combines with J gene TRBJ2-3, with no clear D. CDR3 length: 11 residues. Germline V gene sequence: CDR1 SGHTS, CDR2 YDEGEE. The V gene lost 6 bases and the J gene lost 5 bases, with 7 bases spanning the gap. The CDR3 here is CASTIVDTQYF. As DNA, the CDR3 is TGTGCCAGCACCATTGTAGATACGCAGTATTTT. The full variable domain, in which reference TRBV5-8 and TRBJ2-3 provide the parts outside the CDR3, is EAGVTQSPTHLIKTRGQQATLRCSPISGHTSVYWYQQALGLGLQFLLWYDEGEERNRGNFPPRFSGRQFPNYSSELNVNALELEDSALYLCASTIVDTQYFGPGTRLTVL.

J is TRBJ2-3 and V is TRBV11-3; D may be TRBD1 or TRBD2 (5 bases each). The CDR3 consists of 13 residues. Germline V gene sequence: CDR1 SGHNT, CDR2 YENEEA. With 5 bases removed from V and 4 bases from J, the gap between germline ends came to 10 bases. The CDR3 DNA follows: TGTGCCAGCAGCCCCCAGGGACCAGATACGCAGTATTTT. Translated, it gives CASSPQGPDTQYF.

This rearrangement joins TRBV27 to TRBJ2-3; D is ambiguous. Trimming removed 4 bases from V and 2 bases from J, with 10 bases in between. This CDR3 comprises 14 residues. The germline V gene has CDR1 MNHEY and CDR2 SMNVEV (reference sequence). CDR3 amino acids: CASSSTPPTDTQYF. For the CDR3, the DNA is TGTGCCAGCAGTTCGACCCCCCCCACAGATACGCAGTATTTT.

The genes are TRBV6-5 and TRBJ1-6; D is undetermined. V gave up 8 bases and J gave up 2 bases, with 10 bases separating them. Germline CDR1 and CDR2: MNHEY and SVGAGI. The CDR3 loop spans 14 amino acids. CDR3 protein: CASCGHAYNSPLHF. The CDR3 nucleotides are TGTGCCAGCTGCGGGCATGCCTATAATTCACCCCTCCACTTT.

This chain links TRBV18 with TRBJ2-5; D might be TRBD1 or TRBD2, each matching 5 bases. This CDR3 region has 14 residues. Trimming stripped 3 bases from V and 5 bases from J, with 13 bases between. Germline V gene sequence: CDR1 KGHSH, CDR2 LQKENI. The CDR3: CASSPGPNRETQYF. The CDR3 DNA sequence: TGTGCCAGCTCACCGGGACCCAACCGGGAGACCCAGTACTTC. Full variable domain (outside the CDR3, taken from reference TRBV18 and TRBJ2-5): NAGVMQNPRHLVRRRGQEARLRCSPMKGHSHVYWYRQLPEEGLKFMVYLQKENIIDESGMPKERFSAEFPKEGPSILRIQQVVRGDSAAYFCASSPGPNRETQYFGPGTRLLVL.

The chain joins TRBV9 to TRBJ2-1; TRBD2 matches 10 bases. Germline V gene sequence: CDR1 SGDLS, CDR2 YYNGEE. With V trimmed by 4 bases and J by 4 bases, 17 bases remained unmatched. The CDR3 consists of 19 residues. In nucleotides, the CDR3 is TGTGCCAGCAGCTTGGGACATTTAGCGGGGGGCCAAAATTACAATGAGCAGTTCTTC. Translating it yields CASSLGHLAGGQNYNEQFF. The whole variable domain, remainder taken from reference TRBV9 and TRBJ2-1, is DSGVTQTPKHLITATGQRVTLRCSPRSGDLSVYWYQQSLDQGLQFLIQYYNGEERAKGNILERFSAQQFPDLHSELNLSSLELGDSALYFCASSLGHLAGGQNYNEQFFGPGTRLTVL.

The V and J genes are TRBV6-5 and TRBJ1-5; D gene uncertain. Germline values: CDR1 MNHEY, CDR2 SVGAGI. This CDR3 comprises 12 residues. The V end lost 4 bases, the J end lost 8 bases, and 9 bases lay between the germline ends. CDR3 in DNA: TGTGCCAGCAGTTCAGAGGGAAAGCCCCAGCATTTT. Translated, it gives CASSSEGKPQHF.

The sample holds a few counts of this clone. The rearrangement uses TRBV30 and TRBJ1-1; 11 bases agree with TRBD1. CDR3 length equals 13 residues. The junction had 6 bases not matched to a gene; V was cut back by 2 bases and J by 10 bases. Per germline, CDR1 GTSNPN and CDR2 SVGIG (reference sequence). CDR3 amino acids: CAWSFGQGAGAFF. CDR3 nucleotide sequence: TGTGCCTGGAGTTTCGGACAGGGGGCGGGAGCTTTCTTT.

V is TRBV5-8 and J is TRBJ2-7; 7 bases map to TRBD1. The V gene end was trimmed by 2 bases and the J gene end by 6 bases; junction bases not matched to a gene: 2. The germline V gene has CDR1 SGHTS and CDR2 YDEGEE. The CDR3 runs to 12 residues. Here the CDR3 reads CASSLRGLEQYF. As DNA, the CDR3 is TGTGCCAGCAGCTTAAGGGGGCTCGAGCAGTACTTC.

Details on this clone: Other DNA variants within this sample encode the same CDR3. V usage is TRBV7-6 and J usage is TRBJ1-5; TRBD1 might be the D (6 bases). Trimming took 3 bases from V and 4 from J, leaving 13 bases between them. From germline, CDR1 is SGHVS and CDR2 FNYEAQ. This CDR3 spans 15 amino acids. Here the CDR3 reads CASSLGQGRNQPQHF. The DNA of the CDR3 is TGTGCCAGCAGCTTGGGTCAGGGGAGGAATCAGCCCCAGCATTTT. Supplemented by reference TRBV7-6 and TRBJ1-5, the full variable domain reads GAGVSQSPRYKVTKRGQDVALRCDPISGHVSLYWYRQALGQGPEFLTYFNYEAQQDKSGLPNDRFSAERPEGSISTLTIQRTEQRDSAMYRCASSLGQGRNQPQHFGDGTRLSIL.

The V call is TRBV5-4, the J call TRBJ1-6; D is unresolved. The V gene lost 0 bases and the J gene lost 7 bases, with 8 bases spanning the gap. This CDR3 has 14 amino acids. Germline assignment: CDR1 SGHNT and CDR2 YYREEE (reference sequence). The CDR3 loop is CASSLEVGNSPLHF. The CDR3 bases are TGTGCCAGCAGCTTGGAGGTGGGGAATTCACCCCTCCACTTT.

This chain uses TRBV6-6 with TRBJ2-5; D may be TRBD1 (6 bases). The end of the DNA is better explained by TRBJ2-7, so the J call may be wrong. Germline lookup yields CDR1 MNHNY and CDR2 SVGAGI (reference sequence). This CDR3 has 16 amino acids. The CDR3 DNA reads TGTGCCAGCAGTACCCGAATTTTACAGGGCTCCTACGAGCAGTACTTC. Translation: CASSTRILQGSYEQYF.

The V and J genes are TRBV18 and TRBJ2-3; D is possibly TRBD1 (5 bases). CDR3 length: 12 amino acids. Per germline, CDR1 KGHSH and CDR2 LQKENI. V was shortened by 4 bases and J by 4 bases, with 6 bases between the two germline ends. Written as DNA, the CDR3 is TGTGCCAGCTCACAGGGGTCAGATACGCAGTATTTT. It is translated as CASSQGSDTQYF.

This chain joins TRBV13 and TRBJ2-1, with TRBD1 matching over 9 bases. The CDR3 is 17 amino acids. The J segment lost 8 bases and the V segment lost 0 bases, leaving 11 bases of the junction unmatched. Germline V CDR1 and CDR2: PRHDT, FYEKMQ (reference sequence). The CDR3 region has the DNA TGTGCCAGCAGCTTAGGCCATTCCGGGACAGGGTACCATGAGCAGTTCTTC. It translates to CASSLGHSGTGYHEQFF.

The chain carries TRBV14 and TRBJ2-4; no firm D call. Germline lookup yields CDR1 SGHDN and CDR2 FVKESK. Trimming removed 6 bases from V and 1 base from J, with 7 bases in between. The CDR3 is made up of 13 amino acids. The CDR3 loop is CASSSPAKNIQYF. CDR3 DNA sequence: TGTGCCAGCAGTAGCCCGGCCAAAAACATTCAGTACTTC.

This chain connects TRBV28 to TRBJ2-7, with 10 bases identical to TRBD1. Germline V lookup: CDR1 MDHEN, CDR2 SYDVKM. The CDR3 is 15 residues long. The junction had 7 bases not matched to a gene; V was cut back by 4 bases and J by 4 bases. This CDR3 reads CASSSMTGGRYEQYF. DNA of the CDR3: TGTGCCAGCAGTTCAATGACAGGGGGCAGGTACGAGCAGTACTTC.

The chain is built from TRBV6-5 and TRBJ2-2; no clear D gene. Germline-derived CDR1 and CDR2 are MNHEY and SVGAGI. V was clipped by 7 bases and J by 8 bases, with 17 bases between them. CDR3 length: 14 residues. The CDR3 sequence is CASTQRRAIGELFF. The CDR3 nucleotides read TGTGCCAGCACCCAGCGCCGGGCCATTGGGGAGCTGTTTTTT.

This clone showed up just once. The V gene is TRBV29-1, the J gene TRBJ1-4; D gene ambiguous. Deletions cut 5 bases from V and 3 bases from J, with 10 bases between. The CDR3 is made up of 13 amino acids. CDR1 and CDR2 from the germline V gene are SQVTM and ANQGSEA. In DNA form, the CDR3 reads TGCAGCGTTCGGGCGGCGGCTAATGAAAAACTGTTTTTT. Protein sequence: CSVRAAANEKLFF.

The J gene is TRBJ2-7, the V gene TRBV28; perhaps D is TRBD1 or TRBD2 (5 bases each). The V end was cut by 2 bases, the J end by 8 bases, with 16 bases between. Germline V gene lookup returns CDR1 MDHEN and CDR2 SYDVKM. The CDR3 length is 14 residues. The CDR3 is CASSLVGAVTKQYF. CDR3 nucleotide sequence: TGTGCCAGCAGTTTAGTCGGGGCCGTTACGAAGCAGTACTTC.

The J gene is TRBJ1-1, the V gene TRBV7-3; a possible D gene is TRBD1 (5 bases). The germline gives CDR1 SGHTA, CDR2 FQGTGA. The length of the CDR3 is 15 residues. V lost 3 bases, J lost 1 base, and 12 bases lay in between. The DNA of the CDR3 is TGTGCCAGCAGCTTCAAGTCTGGGGGGAACACTGAAGCTTTCTTT. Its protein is CASSFKSGGNTEAFF.

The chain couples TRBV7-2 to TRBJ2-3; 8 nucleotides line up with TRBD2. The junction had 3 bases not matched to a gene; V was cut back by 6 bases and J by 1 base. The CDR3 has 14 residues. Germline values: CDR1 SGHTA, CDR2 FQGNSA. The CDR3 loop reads CASRPRGGTDTQYF. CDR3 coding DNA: TGTGCCAGCAGACCGCGGGGGGGCACAGATACGCAGTATTTT.

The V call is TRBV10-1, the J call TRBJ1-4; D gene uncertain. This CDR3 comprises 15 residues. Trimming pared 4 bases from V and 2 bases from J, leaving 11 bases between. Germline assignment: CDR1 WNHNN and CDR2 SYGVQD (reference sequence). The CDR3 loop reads CASSAAGWTNEKLFF. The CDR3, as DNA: TGCGCCAGCAGTGCAGCCGGGTGGACTAATGAAAAACTGTTTTTT.

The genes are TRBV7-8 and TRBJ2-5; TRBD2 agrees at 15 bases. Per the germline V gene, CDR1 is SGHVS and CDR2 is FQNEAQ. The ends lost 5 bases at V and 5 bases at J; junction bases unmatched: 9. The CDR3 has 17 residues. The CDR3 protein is CASSRGTSGGRQETQYF. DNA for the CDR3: TGTGCCAGCAGCCGGGGGACTAGCGGGGGGCGCCAGGAGACCCAGTACTTC. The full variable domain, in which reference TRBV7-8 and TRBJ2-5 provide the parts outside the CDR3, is GAGVSQSPRYKVAKRGQDVALRCDPISGHVSLFWYQQALGQGPEFLTYFQNEAQLDKSGLPSDRFFAERPEGSVSTLKIQRTQQEDSAVYLCASSRGTSGGRQETQYFGPGTRLLVL.